A single sample is the source of the 7 T cell receptor beta chains below, sequenced in a study of T cells after yellow fever vaccination. In TCRdb, the 5' RACE reads were re-called with MiXCR into one record per CDR3 protein. The sample lists about 260,000 distinct CDR3 sequences, around 13% seen once, with roughly 0.5% in the top ten. This material consisted of CD4+ T cells sorted from PBMCs, taken 45 days after the yellow fever booster vaccination. The receptors were gathered from a man younger than 45 who received the YFV17D yellow fever vaccine.

This clonotype appeared a few times. The gene calls are TRBV20-1 and TRBJ2-3; 12 bases match TRBD2. The ends lost 1 base at V and 4 bases at J; junction bases unmatched: 3. The CDR3 has 15 amino acids. Germline V gene sequence: CDR1 DFQATT, CDR2 SNEGSKA (reference sequence). CDR3 sequence reads: CSARALAGGADTQYF. The CDR3 coding sequence is TGCAGTGCTAGAGCGCTAGCGGGAGGGGCAGATACGCAGTATTTT.

This clonotype was seen at least ten times. V is TRBV11-2 and J is TRBJ1-2; 11 positions agree with TRBD1. Losses at the gene ends were 5 bases for V and 12 bases for J; bases not matched to a gene: 14. The germline CDR1 and CDR2 sequences are SGHAT and FQNNGV. CDR3 length: 15 amino acids. As DNA, the CDR3 is TGTGCCAGCAGCCAATCCGGGACAGGGGGTAAAGAGGACACCTTC. Translation gives CASSQSGTGGKEDTF.

The CDR3 is CASSQGTGNSGANVLTF. The CDR3 nucleotides are TGTGCCAGCAGCCAAGGAACAGGAAACTCTGGGGCCAACGTCCTGACTTTC. V is TRBV3-1 and J is TRBJ2-6; a possible D gene is TRBD1 (5 bases). Germline CDR1 reads LGHDT; CDR2 reads YNNKEL (reference sequence). The V gene lost 1 base and the J gene lost 0 bases, with 10 bases spanning the gap. The CDR3 has 17 amino acids. The whole variable domain, filled in from reference TRBV3-1 and TRBJ2-6, reads DTAVSQTPKYLVTQMGNDKSIKCEQNLGHDTMYWYKQDSKKFLKIMFSYNNKELIINETVPNRFSPKSPDKAHLNLHINSLELGDSAVYFCASSQGTGNSGANVLTFGAGSRLTVL.

The chain has TRBV5-1 and TRBJ2-7; maybe TRBD2 (8 bases). In germline, CDR1 is SGHRS, CDR2 YFSETQ. This CDR3 region has 17 residues. The V end lost 4 bases, the J end lost 5 bases, and 25 bases lay between the germline ends. In DNA, the CDR3 is TGCGCCAGCAGCGCCGGGAGGGGGCCCAGAGCTGGGAACGAGCAGTACTTC. As protein: CASSAGRGPRAGNEQYF.

This clonotype appeared a few times. This rearrangement joins TRBV12-3 or TRBV12-4 to TRBJ1-5; D is uncertain. The CDR3 loop spans 14 amino acids. Trimming stripped 3 bases from V and 5 bases from J, with 11 bases between. CDR3 in amino acids: CASSFASGDQPQHF. In DNA form, the CDR3 reads TGTGCCAGCAGTTTTGCCAGCGGGGATCAGCCCCAGCATTTT.

The chain uses TRBV5-4 and TRBJ2-5; D is possibly TRBD2 (6 bases). This CDR3 has 14 amino acids. The ends were cut back, 3 bases at V and 1 base at J, with 10 bases in the middle. Per the germline V gene, CDR1 is SGHNT and CDR2 is YYREEE (reference sequence). DNA for the CDR3: TGTGCCAGCAGCTCCCGGGAGTTCCAAGAGACCCAGTACTTC. It translates to CASSSREFQETQYF.

This chain's CDR3 is CASLGQPGETQYF. The DNA for the CDR3 is TGCGCCAGCCTAGGACAACCGGGGGAGACCCAGTACTTC. The chain employs TRBV5-1 and TRBJ2-5; TRBD1 or TRBD2 may be the D gene (5 bases each). The CDR3 runs 13 residues. Between the trimmed V and J ends, which lost 7 bases and 5 bases, there was a span of 15 bases. CDR1 is SGHRS, CDR2 YFSETQ, per germline.